This entry lists 23 T cell receptor beta chains sequenced from one sample in a study of blood T cell repertoires in COVID-19. Only in-frame clones appear in the TCRdb table, and some are missing; sequencing was by immunoSEQ multiplex PCR. The sample has 150,000 or so clones, 86% seen once. The sequenced sample consisted of peripheral blood. All receptors come from a man in his fifties or sixties with active or convalescent COVID-19.

This clone has only a few counts. The chain uses TRBV7-2 and TRBJ1-4; no clear D gene. Germline CDR1 SGHTA, CDR2 FQGNSA. Trimming took off 5 bases at V and 7 bases at J, with 17 bases between the two ends. The CDR3 has 15 amino acids. CDR3 bases: TGTGCCAGCAGCCTGATTCCGAGCTCGAGTGAAAAACTGTTTTTT. Its protein is CASSLIPSSSEKLFF. Supplemented by reference TRBV7-2 and TRBJ1-4, the full variable domain reads GAGVSQSPSNKVTEKGKDVELRCDPISGHTALYWYRQSLGQGLEFLIYFQGNSAPDKSGLPSDRFSAERTGGSVSTLTIQRTQQEDSAVYLCASSLIPSSSEKLFFGSGTQLSVL.

V is TRBV9 and J is TRBJ2-2; tentatively, D is TRBD1 (8 bases). The CDR3 has 16 residues. The V end lost 4 bases, the J end lost 6 bases, and 19 bases lay between the germline ends. From germline, CDR1 is SGDLS and CDR2 YYNGEE. CDR3 region: CASSLPQGAGAGELFF. CDR3 coding DNA: TGTGCCAGCAGCTTGCCGCAGGGGGCGGGGGCCGGGGAGCTGTTTTTT. The entire variable domain, with the rest obtained from reference TRBV9 and TRBJ2-2, is as follows: DSGVTQTPKHLITATGQRVTLRCSPRSGDLSVYWYQQSLDQGLQFLIQYYNGEERAKGNILERFSAQQFPDLHSELNLSSLELGDSALYFCASSLPQGAGAGELFFGEGSRLTVL.

This chain connects TRBV3-1 (or the pseudogene TRBV3-2) to TRBJ2-7; D remains unclear. The CDR3 consists of 16 residues. The ends were cut back, 0 bases at V and 0 bases at J, with 12 bases in the middle. Germline V gene lookup returns CDR1 LGHDT and CDR2 YNNKEL (reference sequence). The CDR3 DNA sequence: TGTGCCAGCAGCCAAGATTCGGCGGCGCTCTCCTACGAGCAGTACTTC. Translated: CASSQDSAALSYEQYF.

V is TRBV6-5 and J is TRBJ1-1, with 7 bases lining up with TRBD1. V lost 2 bases and J lost 5; bases outside the gene matches: 8. This CDR3 comprises 15 residues. Germline CDR1 MNHEY, CDR2 SVGAGI. CDR3 sequence: CASSYGTPRGTEAFF. In DNA, the CDR3 is TGTGCCAGCAGTTACGGGACTCCCAGGGGGACTGAAGCTTTCTTT.

The sample holds one count of this clone. V and J are TRBV4-1 and TRBJ2-7; TRBD1 matches 11 bases. The length of the CDR3 is 16 residues. The germline gives CDR1 MGHRA, CDR2 YSYEKL. V gave up 2 bases and J gave up 7 bases; unmatched junction bases: 10. Here the CDR3 DNA reads TGCGCCAGCAGCCAACCCGGACAGGGGGCTCGGAGGGAGCAGTACTTC. Translated, it gives CASSQPGQGARREQYF.

V gene TRBV7-3 combines with J gene TRBJ2-1; 7 bases align to TRBD2. There are 16 residues in the CDR3. CDR1 is SGHTA, CDR2 FQGTGA, per germline. V was pared by 2 bases and J by 5 bases, with 9 bases of the junction left unmatched. The CDR3 region has the DNA TGTGCCAGCAGCTTATTGGTGCGGGAGCGGGACAATGAGCAGTTCTTC. Its translation: CASSLLVRERDNEQFF.

The chain carries TRBV5-4 and TRBJ1-2; D not resolved. The germline CDR1 and CDR2 sequences are SGHNT and YYREEE (reference sequence). The CDR3 has 13 residues. Trimming shortened V by 3 bases and J by 5 bases, and 11 bases separated the two germline ends. The CDR3 protein is CASSSGSEYGYTF. The CDR3 DNA reads TGTGCCAGCAGCTCCGGGAGTGAGTATGGCTACACCTTC.

The chain uses TRBV3-1 (or the pseudogene TRBV3-2) and TRBJ1-6, with a possible D match to TRBD1 (6 bases). Germline values: CDR1 LGHDT, CDR2 YNNKEL (reference sequence). Trimming shortened V by 4 bases and J by 7 bases, and 14 bases separated the two germline ends. This CDR3 is 15 amino acids long. CDR3 nucleotides: TGTGCCAGCAGCCCTTCCGACAGGTCCAATTCACCCCTCCACTTT. The encoded protein is CASSPSDRSNSPLHF.

This clone was picked up a small number of times. This rearrangement joins TRBV19 to TRBJ1-6; 12 bases match TRBD1. The V and J ends lost 3 bases and 6 bases, in that order; junction bases with no gene match: 6. The CDR3 is made up of 17 amino acids. Germline-derived CDR1 and CDR2 are LNHDA and SQIVND (reference sequence). CDR3 DNA sequence: TGTGCCAGTAGTATCCGGGACAGGGGGCGTATTAATTCACCCCTCCACTTT. This sequence encodes CASSIRDRGRINSPLHF.

The CDR3 DNA reads as TGTGCCAGCAGCTTAGGTGGGGGCGATGGCTACACCTTC. Its protein product is CASSLGGGDGYTF. The J gene is TRBJ1-2, the V gene TRBV7-2; possible D gene TRBD1, 6 bases. The V and J ends lost 1 base and 6 bases respectively, with 9 bases between them. This CDR3 comprises 13 residues. Germline V CDR1 and CDR2: SGHTA, FQGNSA.

The gene calls are TRBV19 and TRBJ2-3; 7 nucleotides align to TRBD2. CDR1 LNHDA and CDR2 SQIVND come from the germline V gene (reference sequence). V gave up 5 bases and J gave up 5 bases; unmatched junction bases: 4. CDR3 size: 13 residues. CDR3 amino acids: CASSPGGGDTQYF. For the CDR3, the DNA is TGTGCCAGTAGTCCGGGAGGAGGAGATACGCAGTATTTT. Looking up the rest from reference TRBV19 and TRBJ2-3 gives the full variable domain: DGGITQSPKYLFRKEGQNVTLSCEQNLNHDAMYWYRQDPGQGLRLIYYSQIVNDFQKGDIAEGYSVSREKKESFPLTVTSAQKNPTAFYLCASSPGGGDTQYFGPGTRLTVL.

The rearrangement joins TRBV4-2 to TRBJ2-2; 7 bases agree with TRBD1. CDR3 length: 18 residues. CDR1 and CDR2 from the germline V gene are LGHNA and YNFKEQ. Losses at the gene ends were 4 bases for V and 1 base for J; bases not matched to a gene: 12. The CDR3, as DNA: TGTGCCAGCAGCCCTGGGGGCCACAGGGGACGGAACACCGGGGAGCTGTTTTTT. Translating it yields CASSPGGHRGRNTGELFF.

This sequence joins TRBV4-3 and TRBJ1-6, with 7 bases that match TRBD1. J lost 6 bases, V lost 1 base, and 9 bases had no gene match. Germline V gene sequence: CDR1 LGHNA, CDR2 YSLEER. The CDR3 sequence is 17 residues long. The CDR3: CASSQARDSKINSPLHF. The DNA for the CDR3 is TGCGCCAGCAGCCAAGCCAGGGACAGCAAGATTAATTCACCCCTCCACTTT.

The V and J genes are TRBV19 and TRBJ1-1; D is unresolved. The germline CDR1 and CDR2 sequences are LNHDA and SQIVND (reference sequence). The CDR3 is 12 residues long. V gave up 7 bases and J gave up 2 bases, with 8 bases separating them. CDR3 sequence: CASTLRNTEAFF. The CDR3 DNA reads TGTGCCAGTACCCTCCGTAACACTGAAGCTTTCTTT.

V gene TRBV5-8 combines with J gene TRBJ2-5; 7 bases fit TRBD2. V shed 2 bases, J shed 7 bases, and the junction held 11 bases outside the gene matches. There are 15 residues in the CDR3. Germline CDR1 and CDR2: SGHTS and YDEGEE. As DNA, the CDR3 is TGTGCCAGCAGCTTTGGTGCGGGAGCGGGGCCGACCCAGTACTTC. Protein: CASSFGAGAGPTQYF.

This chain joins TRBV9 and TRBJ2-2; 16 bases agree with TRBD2. The CDR3 covers 18 residues. J was trimmed by 3 bases and V by 6 bases; bases with no gene match: 8. Germline CDR1 and CDR2: SGDLS and YYNGEE. CDR3 in DNA: TGTGCCAGCACCCAGGGACTAGCGGGGGGGTCGGACACCGGGGAGCTGTTTTTT. This sequence encodes CASTQGLAGGSDTGELFF.

The chain uses TRBV7-2 and TRBJ2-7; TRBD2 matches 7 bases. Germline V gene sequence: CDR1 SGHTA, CDR2 FQGNSA. V gave up 4 bases and J gave up 5 bases; unmatched junction bases: 14. The length of the CDR3 is 16 residues. CDR3 coding DNA: TGTGCCAGCAGCTCTTTGAGGGAGGGCCGTGGAAACGAGCAGTACTTC. It encodes CASSSLREGRGNEQYF. The variable domain in full, completed from reference TRBV7-2 and TRBJ2-7, reads GAGVSQSPSNKVTEKGKDVELRCDPISGHTALYWYRQSLGQGLEFLIYFQGNSAPDKSGLPSDRFSAERTGGSVSTLTIQRTQQEDSAVYLCASSSLREGRGNEQYFGPGTRLTVT.

The DNA for the CDR3 is TGTGCCAGCAGCCCGGACAGACCTAGCAATCAGCCCCAGCATTTT. Translated: CASSPDRPSNQPQHF. The genes are TRBV2 and TRBJ1-5; D may be TRBD1 (6 bases). From germline, CDR1 is SNHLY and CDR2 FYNNEI. Trimming took off 6 bases at V and 0 bases at J, with 12 bases between the two ends. The CDR3 runs to 15 residues.

This chain links TRBV15 with TRBJ2-3; 8 bases are shared with TRBD1. Germline V gives CDR1 LNHNV, CDR2 YYDKDF (reference sequence). The ends lost 2 bases at V and 1 base at J; junction bases unmatched: 5. CDR3 length equals 16 residues. The CDR3 here is CATSRRTGQGTDTQYF. CDR3 bases: TGTGCCACCAGCAGAAGGACAGGGCAGGGCACAGATACGCAGTATTTT.

This clone was seen only once. The chain couples TRBV6-2 or TRBV6-3 to TRBJ1-6; no definite D call. V lost 5 bases and J 6 bases, leaving 5 bases between the germline ends. The germline CDR1 and CDR2 sequences are MNHEY and SVGEGT. The CDR3 covers 12 residues. CDR3 in amino acids: CASSRSNSPLHF. CDR3 DNA: TGTGCCAGCAGTCGCAGTAATTCACCCCTCCACTTT.

V and J are TRBV6-5 and TRBJ2-7; no clear D. This CDR3 is built from 15 residues. Per the germline V gene, CDR1 is MNHEY and CDR2 is SVGAGI. Trimming shortened V by 0 bases and J by 1 base, and 10 bases separated the two germline ends. CDR3 nucleotides: TGTGCCAGCAGTTACTCCGGTAGAACGTCCTACGAGCAGTACTTC. Encoded protein: CASSYSGRTSYEQYF.

The chain recombines TRBV7-8 with TRBJ1-2, with D possibly being TRBD1 (5 bases). Germline CDR1 and CDR2: SGHVS and FQNEAQ. Trimming took 2 bases from V and 2 from J, leaving 9 bases between them. This CDR3 region has 14 residues. CDR3: CASSLSAGNYGYTF. The CDR3 DNA is TGTGCCAGCAGCTTAAGTGCAGGGAACTATGGCTACACCTTC. Filled out from reference TRBV7-8 and TRBJ1-2, the complete variable domain reads GAGVSQSPRYKVAKRGQDVALRCDPISGHVSLFWYQQALGQGPEFLTYFQNEAQLDKSGLPSDRFFAERPEGSVSTLKIQRTQQEDSAVYLCASSLSAGNYGYTFGSGTRLTVV.

This chain links TRBV7-9 with TRBJ2-7; TRBD1 aligns across 8 bases. Germline CDR1 is SEHNR and CDR2 is FQNEAQ (reference sequence). The trim removed 2 bases at V and 6 bases at J, leaving 9 bases unmatched. The CDR3 totals 15 residues. CDR3 DNA: TGTGCCAGCAGCTTATCGACAGGGGAAGGGCGCGAGCAGTACTTC. Its protein is CASSLSTGEGREQYF.